Sequencing of this T cell receptor beta chain was carried out in a study of shared clonotypes between healthy human individuals. Adult Caucasians living in Nashville, Tennessee made up all of the donors. Looked up from germline, CDR1 is MNHEY and CDR2 is SMNVEV (reference sequence). The CDR3 is 14 amino acids. The V end lost 5 bases, the J end lost 1 base, and 11 bases lay between the germline ends. Points on this clone: The antigen is undetermined.

The study's findings and limits: Approximately 5.1% was the fraction of naive CD4 clonotypes found shared across a few donors. Generation of non-shared clonotypes was less probable than generation of clonotypes shared by all four donors. The small donor group covered limited genetic and exposure diversity.

TCRdb's table, derived via immunoSEQ multiplex PCR, lists solely in-frame clones and lacks some. The repertoire has around 1.1 million clones, 78% of them found once; the top ten carry 0.55% to 0.7%. Sequencing was performed on memory CD4+ T cells from PBMCs. The subset is: CD45RA-negative fraction. The origin of this receptor is a man in his late teens or twenties in good health. Some clones in this sample may be carry-over from other donors' samples. The chain carries TRBV27 and TRBJ1-2; perhaps TRBD1 as D (6 bases). The CDR3 DNA is TGTGCCAGCAGTGCCGGACAGCTTAACTATGGCTACACCTTC. It encodes CASSAGQLNYGYTF.